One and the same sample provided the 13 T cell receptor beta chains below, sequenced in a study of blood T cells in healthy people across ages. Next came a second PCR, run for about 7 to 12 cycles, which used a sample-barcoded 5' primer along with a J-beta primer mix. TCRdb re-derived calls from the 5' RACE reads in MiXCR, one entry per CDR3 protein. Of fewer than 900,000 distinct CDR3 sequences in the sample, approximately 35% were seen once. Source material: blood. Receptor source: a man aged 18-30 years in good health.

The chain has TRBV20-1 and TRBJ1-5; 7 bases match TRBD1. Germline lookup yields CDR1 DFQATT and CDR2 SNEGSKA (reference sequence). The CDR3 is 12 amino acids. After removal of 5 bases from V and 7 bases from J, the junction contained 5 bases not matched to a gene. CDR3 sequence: CSAGQVRQPQHF. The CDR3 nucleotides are TGCAGTGCTGGACAGGTTAGGCAGCCCCAGCATTTT.

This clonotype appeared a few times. The CDR3 is CASSQPGLAATGELFF. The CDR3 DNA is TGTGCCAGCAGCCAACCGGGACTAGCCGCCACCGGGGAGCTGTTTTTT. The chain combines TRBV4-2 with TRBJ2-2, with TRBD2 identical over 9 bases. The CDR3 consists of 16 residues. The junction had 5 bases not matched to a gene; V was cut back by 2 bases and J by 4 bases. Germline assignment: CDR1 LGHNA and CDR2 YNFKEQ.

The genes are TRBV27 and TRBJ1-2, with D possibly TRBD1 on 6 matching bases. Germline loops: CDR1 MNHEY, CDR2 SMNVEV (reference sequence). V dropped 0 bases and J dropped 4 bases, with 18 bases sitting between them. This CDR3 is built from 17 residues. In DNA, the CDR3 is TGTGCCAGCAGTTTATCAAAAAGGACCGGACAGCTCTATGGCTACACCTTC. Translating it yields CASSLSKRTGQLYGYTF.

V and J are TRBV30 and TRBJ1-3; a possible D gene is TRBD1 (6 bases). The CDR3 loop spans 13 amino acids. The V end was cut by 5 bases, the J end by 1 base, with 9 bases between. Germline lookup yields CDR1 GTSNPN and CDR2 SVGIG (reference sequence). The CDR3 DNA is TGTGCCTGGCAGGGGCTTTCTGGAAACACCATATATTTT. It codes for CAWQGLSGNTIYF.

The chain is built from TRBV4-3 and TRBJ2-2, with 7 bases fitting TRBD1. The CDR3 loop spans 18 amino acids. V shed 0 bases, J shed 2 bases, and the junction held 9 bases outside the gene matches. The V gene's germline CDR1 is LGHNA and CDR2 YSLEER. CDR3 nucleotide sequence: TGCGCCAGCAGCCAAGATAAGTTGACAGGGTTTAACACCGGGGAGCTGTTTTTT. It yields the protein CASSQDKLTGFNTGELFF.

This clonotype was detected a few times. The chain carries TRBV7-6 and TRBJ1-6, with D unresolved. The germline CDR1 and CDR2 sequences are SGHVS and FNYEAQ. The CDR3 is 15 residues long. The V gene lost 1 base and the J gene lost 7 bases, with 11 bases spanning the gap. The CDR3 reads CASSLDLTPNSPLHF. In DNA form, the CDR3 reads TGTGCCAGCAGCTTAGATTTGACCCCCAATTCACCCCTCCACTTT. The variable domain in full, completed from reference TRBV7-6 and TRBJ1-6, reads GAGVSQSPRYKVTKRGQDVALRCDPISGHVSLYWYRQALGQGPEFLTYFNYEAQQDKSGLPNDRFSAERPEGSISTLTIQRTEQRDSAMYRCASSLDLTPNSPLHFGNGTRLTVT.

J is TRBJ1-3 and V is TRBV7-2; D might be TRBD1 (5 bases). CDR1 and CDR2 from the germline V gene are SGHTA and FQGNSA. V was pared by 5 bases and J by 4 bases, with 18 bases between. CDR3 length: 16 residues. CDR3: CASSRQLQGRGNTIYF. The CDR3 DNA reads TGTGCCAGCAGCCGGCAACTCCAGGGTCGGGGAAACACCATATATTTT.

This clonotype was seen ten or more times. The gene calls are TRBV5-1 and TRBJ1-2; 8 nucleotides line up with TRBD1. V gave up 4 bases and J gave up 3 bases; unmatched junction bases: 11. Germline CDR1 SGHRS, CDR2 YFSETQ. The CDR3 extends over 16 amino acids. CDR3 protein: CASSTGTGGRDYGYTF. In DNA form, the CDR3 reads TGCGCCAGCAGCACCGGGACAGGAGGCCGGGACTATGGCTACACCTTC.

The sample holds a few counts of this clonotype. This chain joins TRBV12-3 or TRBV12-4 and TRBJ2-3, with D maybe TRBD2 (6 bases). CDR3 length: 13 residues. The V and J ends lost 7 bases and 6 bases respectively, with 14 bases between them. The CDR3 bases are TGTGCCAGCATGAGCCGGAGGGTCGATACGCAGTATTTT. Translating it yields CASMSRRVDTQYF.

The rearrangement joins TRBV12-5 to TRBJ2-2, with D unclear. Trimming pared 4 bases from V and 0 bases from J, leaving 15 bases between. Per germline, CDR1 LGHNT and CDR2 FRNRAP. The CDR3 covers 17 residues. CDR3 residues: CASGSSAYESNTGELFF. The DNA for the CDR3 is TGTGCTAGTGGTTCGTCGGCCTACGAATCGAACACCGGGGAGCTGTTTTTT.

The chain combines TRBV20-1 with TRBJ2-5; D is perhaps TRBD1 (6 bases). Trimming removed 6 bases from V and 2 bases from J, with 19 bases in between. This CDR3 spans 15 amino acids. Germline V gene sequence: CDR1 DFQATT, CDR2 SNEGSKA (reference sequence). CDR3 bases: TGCAGTGCAAGAAGACCGGGACACCTTCAAGAGACCCAGTACTTC. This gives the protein CSARRPGHLQETQYF.

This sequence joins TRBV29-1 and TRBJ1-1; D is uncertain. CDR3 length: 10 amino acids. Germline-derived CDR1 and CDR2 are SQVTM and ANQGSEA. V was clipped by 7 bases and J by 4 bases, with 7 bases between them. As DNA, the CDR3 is TGCAGCGCTTTGGTCACTGAAGCTTTCTTT. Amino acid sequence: CSALVTEAFF.

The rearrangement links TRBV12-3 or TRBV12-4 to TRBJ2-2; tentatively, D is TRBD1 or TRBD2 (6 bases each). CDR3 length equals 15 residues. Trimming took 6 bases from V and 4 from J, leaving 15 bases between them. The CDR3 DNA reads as TGTGCCAGCAGCCCGAGGGGGGCAAGCACCGGGGAGCTGTTTTTT. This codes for CASSPRGASTGELFF.